These 25 T cell receptor beta chains originate from one sample sequenced in a study of T cell clonality in common variable immunodeficiency. Assay: immunoSEQ multiplex PCR; the TCRdb copy retains only in-frame clones and omits some. The sample is made up of around 50,000 clones, none counted only once. The sample comprised peripheral blood mononuclear cells. The source of these receptors is a person between 18 and 75 years old in good health.

In this sample, this clone turned up many times. The read comes to an end 3 residues before the CDR3 does, leaving the germline J gene to fill in the end. The chain carries TRBV28 and TRBJ2-7, with 7 positions matching TRBD1. Losses at the gene ends were 3 bases for V and 2 bases for J; bases not matched to a gene: 7. The CDR3 length is 15 residues. CDR1 and CDR2 from the germline V gene are MDHEN and SYDVKM. The chain's CDR3 is CASSFLTGEAYEQYF. CDR3 DNA (partial): TGTGCCAGCAGTTTTCTTACAGGGGAAGCCTACGAG. Looking up the rest from reference TRBV28 and TRBJ2-7 gives the full variable domain: DVKVTQSSRYLVKRTGEKVFLECVQDMDHENMFWYRQDPGLGLRLIYFSYDVKMKEKGDIPEGYSVSREKKERFSLILESASTNQTSMYLCASSFLTGEAYEQYFGPGTRLTVT.

This clone was seen at least ten times. The sequence runs out 3 residues before the end of the CDR3; the remainder is reconstructed from the germline J gene. The genes are TRBV19 and TRBJ1-1, with D possibly TRBD1 on 6 matching bases. The V end was cut by 9 bases, the J end by 0 bases, with 11 bases between. This CDR3 spans 13 amino acids. Germline CDR1 and CDR2: LNHDA and SQIVND (reference sequence). Here the CDR3 reads CASLKGVNTEAFF. The DNA read from the CDR3 is TGTGCCAGCCTCAAGGGGGTGAACACTGAA.

This clone was recorded many times. The read stops 3 residues short of the end of the CDR3; the missing end is completed from the germline J gene. The V and J genes are TRBV6-1 and TRBJ1-2; 9 nucleotides match TRBD1. V was clipped by 2 bases and J by 5 bases; unmatched bases: 9. This CDR3 has 16 residues. The germline V gene has CDR1 MNHNS and CDR2 SASEGT. The sequenced part of the CDR3 DNA is TGTGCCAGCAGTGAACAACTCCGGGACAGGGTTTATGGC. Translation gives CASSEQLRDRVYG. The full-length CDR3 reads as CASSEQLRDRVYGYTF.

This clone was counted ten times or more. The read is 3 residues too short to cover the CDR3 end, so that end is filled in from the germline J gene. The genes are TRBV19 and TRBJ2-3; a possible D gene is TRBD2 (6 bases). Germline V lookup: CDR1 LNHDA, CDR2 SQIVND (reference sequence). The CDR3 runs 13 residues. Trimming stripped 6 bases from V and 3 bases from J, with 10 bases between. This chain's CDR3 is CASRLGGTDTQYF. The sequenced part of the CDR3 DNA is TGTGCCAGTAGACTAGGAGGGACAGATACG.

This clone was observed a few times. The CDR3 end falls 3 residues outside the read, so it is completed with the germline J gene. The chain joins TRBV20-1 to TRBJ2-1; TRBD2 agrees at 12 bases. The length of the CDR3 is 15 residues. V lost 5 bases to trimming and J lost 4 bases; unmatched junction nucleotides: 6. CDR1 is DFQATT and CDR2 is SNEGSKA in the germline V gene (reference sequence). The CDR3 region is CSAPPTSGRYNEQFF. The sequenced CDR3 bases are TGCAGTGCTCCACCGACTAGCGGGAGATACAATGAG.

This clone was picked up many times. The CDR3 end falls 3 residues outside the read, so it is completed with the germline J gene. V and J are TRBV12-3 or TRBV12-4 and TRBJ2-7; possible D gene TRBD2, 7 bases. The CDR3 is 14 amino acids. The V end was cut by 5 bases, the J end by 3 bases, with 14 bases between. This CDR3 reads CASSKGGVGYEQYF. The sequenced part of the CDR3 DNA is TGTGCCAGCAGTAAGGGGGGGGTAGGCTACGAG.

In this sample, this clone turned up many times. The read halts 3 residues ahead of the CDR3 end, with the missing end drawn from the germline J gene. This chain connects TRBV11-2 to TRBJ1-2; D is undetermined. Trimming took 5 bases from V and 3 from J, leaving 13 bases between them. There are 14 residues in the CDR3. CDR1 and CDR2 from the germline V gene are SGHAT and FQNNGV. The CDR3 region is CASSPQGGHYGYTF. Partial CDR3 DNA: TGTGCCAGCAGCCCCCAAGGAGGGCACTATGGC. The full variable domain, completed using reference TRBV11-2 and TRBJ1-2, is EAGVAQSPRYKIIEKRQSVAFWCNPISGHATLYWYQQILGQGPKLLIQFQNNGVVDDSQLPKDRFSAERLKGVDSTLKIQPAKLEDSAVYLCASSPQGGHYGYTFGSGTRLTVV.

This clone was observed many times. CDR3 region: CSGSGLAAQETQYF. Incomplete CDR3 DNA: TGCAGTGGGTCGGGACTAGCGGCCCAAGAGACC. V usage is TRBV20-1 and J usage is TRBJ2-5; 11 bases line up with TRBD2. From the germline J gene comes the end of the CDR3, since the read stops 3 residues before it. Germline V CDR1 and CDR2: DFQATT, SNEGSKA (reference sequence). J was trimmed by 1 base and V by 7 bases; bases with no gene match: 5. The CDR3 extends over 14 amino acids.

This clone was picked up many times. The read comes to an end 3 residues before the CDR3 does, leaving the germline J gene to fill in the end. V usage is TRBV7-9 and J usage is TRBJ1-1; D uncertain. V lost 4 bases and J lost 3, with 9 bases in between. The CDR3 contains 13 residues. Per germline, CDR1 SEHNR and CDR2 FQNEAQ (reference sequence). The DNA read from the CDR3 is TGTGCCAGCAGCTCTCAGGTCGACACTGAA. Protein product: CASSSQVDTE. The CDR3 in its entirety is CASSSQVDTEAFF.

In its sample, this clone was seen many times. The read terminates 3 residues ahead of where the CDR3 ends, so the germline J gene completes it. The J gene is TRBJ2-7, the V gene TRBV6-1; maybe TRBD1 (5 bases). Germline loops: CDR1 MNHNS, CDR2 SASEGT. The CDR3 runs to 15 residues. V shed 4 bases and J shed 1 base, with 14 bases lying between them. The CDR3 spells CASSAPDKESYEQYF. The sequenced CDR3 bases are TGTGCCAGCAGTGCCCCGGACAAAGAATCCTACGAG.

This clone occurred many times. The CDR3 end is not reached by the read, which stops 3 residues before it; the germline J gene fills it in. The chain couples TRBV11-2 to TRBJ2-7; D perhaps matches TRBD2 (5 bases). Germline assignment: CDR1 SGHAT and CDR2 FQNNGV. CDR3 length equals 12 residues. Between the trimmed V and J ends, which lost 5 bases and 4 bases, there was a span of 9 bases. The CDR3 loop is CASSSSVYEQYF. The part of the CDR3 DNA that was read is TGTGCCAGCAGCAGTAGCGTTTACGAG.

This clone was detected many times. The CDR3 end is not reached by the read, which stops 3 residues before it; the germline J gene fills it in. The chain combines TRBV5-1 with TRBJ2-1; D is perhaps TRBD1 (5 bases). The V end was cut by 0 bases, the J end by 6 bases, with 13 bases between. Per germline, CDR1 SGHRS and CDR2 YFSETQ. The CDR3 spans 15 residues. The chain's CDR3 is CASSLDLYRINEQFF. The sequenced part of the CDR3 DNA is TGCGCCAGCAGCTTGGATTTGTACAGGATCAATGAG.

This clone was found many times. The read comes to an end 3 residues before the CDR3 does, leaving the germline J gene to fill in the end. The chain combines TRBV12-3 or TRBV12-4 with TRBJ1-3, with D unresolved. The CDR3 runs to 14 residues. Trimming took 6 bases from V and 0 from J, leaving 9 bases between them. CDR3 bases read: TGTGCCAGCAGGAGGGCTCTCTCTGGAAACACC. Translation: CASRRALSGNT. The entire CDR3 protein reads CASRRALSGNTIYF.

This clone was recorded at least ten times. The sequenced part of the CDR3 DNA is TGTGCCAGCAGCTCCGGACAGGGGGAGTGGAACACTGAA. Translated, it gives CASSSGQGEWNTE. The entire CDR3 reads CASSSGQGEWNTEAFF. The chain links TRBV28 to TRBJ1-1; 10 bases are shared with TRBD1. The read terminates 3 residues ahead of where the CDR3 ends, so the germline J gene completes it. The germline gives CDR1 MDHEN, CDR2 SYDVKM. There are 16 residues in the CDR3. The trim removed 6 bases at V and 1 base at J, leaving 8 bases unmatched.

This clone was counted many times. The read finishes 3 residues shy of the CDR3 end, and the germline J gene is used to complete it. This chain uses TRBV30 with TRBJ2-3, with 10 bases identical to TRBD2. After removal of 2 bases from V and 4 bases from J, the junction contained 3 bases not matched to a gene. CDR1 and CDR2 from the germline V gene are GTSNPN and SVGIG (reference sequence). This CDR3 is built from 14 residues. CDR3 DNA, as far as it was read: TGTGCCTGGAGTCTAGCGGGAGTTCCAGATACG. It is translated as CAWSLAGVPDT. In full, the CDR3 is CAWSLAGVPDTQYF.

This clone came up many times. The CDR3 end falls 3 residues outside the read, so it is completed with the germline J gene. The gene calls are TRBV20-1 and TRBJ1-4; the D is unclear. The CDR3 is made up of 13 amino acids. CDR1 DFQATT and CDR2 SNEGSKA come from the germline V gene (reference sequence). The V end was cut by 4 bases, the J end by 5 bases, with 11 bases between. The sequenced part of the CDR3 DNA is TGCAGTGCTACCGGTGACAAGAATGAAAAA. Amino acid sequence: CSATGDKNEK. The whole CDR3 region reads CSATGDKNEKLFF.

Concerning this clone itself: The read ends 3 residues before the CDR3 terminus; that terminus is restored from the germline J gene. The V gene is TRBV5-1, the J gene TRBJ1-3; D remains unclear. Trimming took off 6 bases at V and 0 bases at J, with 7 bases between the two ends. Germline loops: CDR1 SGHRS, CDR2 YFSETQ. CDR3 length: 13 amino acids. CDR3 DNA (partial): TGCGCCAGCATGGCAGTCTCTGGAAACACC. This codes for CASMAVSGNT. The CDR3 in its entirety is CASMAVSGNTIYF. Combining the CDR3 with reference TRBV5-1 and TRBJ1-3 gives the whole variable domain KAGVTQTPRYLIKTRGQQVTLSCSPISGHRSVSWYQQTPGQGLQFLFEYFSETQRNKGNFPGRFSGRQFSNSRSEMNVSTLELGDSALYLCASMAVSGNTIYFGEGSWLTVV.

This clone was observed at least ten times. Sequencing ends 3 residues short of the CDR3 end; the germline J gene provides the rest. The chain uses TRBV5-1 and TRBJ2-1, with TRBD2 identical over 8 bases. Germline CDR1 reads SGHRS; CDR2 reads YFSETQ. The CDR3 totals 17 residues. V was pared by 0 bases and J by 1 base, with 6 bases of the junction left unmatched. CDR3 DNA (partial): TGCGCCAGCAGCTTGGGGAGCACTAGCGGTTCCTACAATGAG. This sequence encodes CASSLGSTSGSYNE. The complete CDR3 protein is CASSLGSTSGSYNEQFF. The whole variable domain, remainder taken from reference TRBV5-1 and TRBJ2-1, is KAGVTQTPRYLIKTRGQQVTLSCSPISGHRSVSWYQQTPGQGLQFLFEYFSETQRNKGNFPGRFSGRQFSNSRSEMNVSTLELGDSALYLCASSLGSTSGSYNEQFFGPGTRLTVL.

This clone was observed at least ten times. The read ends 3 residues before the CDR3 terminus; that terminus is restored from the germline J gene. This chain uses TRBV19 with TRBJ2-3; 7 nucleotides line up with TRBD2. Looked up from germline, CDR1 is LNHDA and CDR2 is SQIVND (reference sequence). CDR3 length: 14 residues. With V trimmed by 5 bases and J by 3 bases, 5 bases remained unmatched. The DNA read from the CDR3 is TGTGCCAGTAGTCAAGCGGGGTCGACAGATACG. Encoded protein: CASSQAGSTDT. The full CDR3 is CASSQAGSTDTQYF.

This clone came up many times. The CDR3 end falls 3 residues outside the read, so it is completed with the germline J gene. This chain links TRBV14 with TRBJ2-7; D is unresolved. CDR1 and CDR2 (germline): SGHDN, FVKESK. The V end was cut by 1 base, the J end by 6 bases, with 7 bases between. There are 12 residues in the CDR3. The CDR3 region is CASSQVRSEQYF. Incomplete CDR3 DNA: TGTGCCAGCAGCCAAGTTAGATCCGAG.

In its sample, this clone was seen many times. Read sequence stops 3 residues before the CDR3 end, and the germline J gene provides the missing end. This chain joins TRBV28 and TRBJ2-1; a possible D gene is TRBD2 (6 bases). V lost 5 bases to trimming and J lost 4 bases, with 15 bases between them. This CDR3 comprises 15 residues. Germline V lookup: CDR1 MDHEN, CDR2 SYDVKM. CDR3 bases read: TGTGCCAGCAGTCCCCGCCCGGGGGTGTACAATGAG. Amino acids: CASSPRPGVYNE. In full, the CDR3 reads CASSPRPGVYNEQFF.

Ten or more counts support this clone. The sequence runs out 3 residues before the end of the CDR3; the remainder is reconstructed from the germline J gene. The chain combines TRBV7-8 with TRBJ1-1; no reliable D call. Germline values: CDR1 SGHVS, CDR2 FQNEAQ. V lost 0 bases to trimming and J lost 5 bases, with 22 bases between them. The CDR3 is 18 amino acids. The CDR3 here is CASSLAAGQVLRGTEAFF. CDR3 DNA (partial): TGTGCCAGCAGCTTAGCAGCTGGGCAGGTACTTAGAGGGACTGAA.

In its sample, this clone was seen many times. The DNA ends 3 residues before the CDR3 does, and the rest of the CDR3 is filled in from the germline J gene. The V call is TRBV7-6, the J call TRBJ1-3, with unresolved D. The CDR3 loop spans 18 amino acids. Trimming pared 2 bases from V and 2 bases from J, leaving 19 bases between. Germline V gene sequence: CDR1 SGHVS, CDR2 FNYEAQ. The CDR3 is CASSLTPPGPGTGNTIYF. CDR3 DNA, as far as it was read: TGTGCCAGCAGCTTAACCCCTCCGGGCCCGGGGACTGGAAACACC.

This clone was recorded at least ten times. Read coverage stops 3 residues before the CDR3 terminus; the germline J gene supplies the remainder. The chain couples TRBV20-1 to TRBJ2-1; perhaps TRBD2 as D (6 bases). Germline V CDR1 and CDR2: DFQATT, SNEGSKA (reference sequence). This CDR3 is 15 amino acids long. Deletions cut 0 bases from V and 7 bases from J, with 16 bases between. The CDR3: CSARDARVDYNEQFF. The part of the CDR3 DNA that was read is TGCAGTGCTAGAGATGCCCGCGTGGACTATAATGAG.

This clone was counted ten times or more. The read comes to an end 3 residues before the CDR3 does, leaving the germline J gene to fill in the end. The V and J genes are TRBV10-3 and TRBJ2-1, with 9 bases identical to TRBD2. This CDR3 comprises 18 residues. V was clipped by 3 bases and J by 1 base; unmatched bases: 10. Germline V lookup: CDR1 ENHRY, CDR2 SYGVKD. The covered CDR3 bases are TGTGCCATCAGTGATAATGTAGCGGGAGAAGAGTCCTACAATGAG. It translates to CAISDNVAGEESYNE. The full CDR3 protein reads CAISDNVAGEESYNEQFF.